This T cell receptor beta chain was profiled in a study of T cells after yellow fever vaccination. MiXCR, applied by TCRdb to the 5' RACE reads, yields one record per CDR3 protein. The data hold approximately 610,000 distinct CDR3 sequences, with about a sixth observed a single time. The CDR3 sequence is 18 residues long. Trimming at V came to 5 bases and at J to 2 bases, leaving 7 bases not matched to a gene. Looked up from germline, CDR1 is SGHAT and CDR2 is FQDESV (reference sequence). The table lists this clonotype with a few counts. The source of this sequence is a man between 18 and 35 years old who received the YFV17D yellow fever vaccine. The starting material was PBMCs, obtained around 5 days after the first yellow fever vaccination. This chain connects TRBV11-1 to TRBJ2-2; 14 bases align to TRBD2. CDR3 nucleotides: TGTGCCAGCAGCCTCGGACTAGCGGGGGGCTATAACACCGGGGAGCTGTTTTTT. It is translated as CASSLGLAGGYNTGELFF.